This section outlines one T cell receptor beta chain sequence together with its context. Its antigen is unidentified. These data belong to a study of Graves' ophthalmopathy and Graves' hyperthyroidism. Whole-study results and caveats: This model predicted ophthalmopathy progression (sensitivity 70% to 71%, specificity about 72%). Sensitivity of approximately 88% and specificity of around 80% were achieved when a 13-signature model separated ophthalmopathy from stable hyperthyroidism.

Germline assignment: CDR1 SQVTM and CDR2 ANQGSEA. The CDR3 sequence is 13 residues long. Amplified material comprised TCR beta CDR3 regions derived from RNA transcripts. HTBI primers were employed in first-round RT-PCR, then a second-round multiplex PCR followed. TCRdb re-analysed the multiplex PCR reads in MiXCR, keeping a single row per CDR3 protein. The table has around 1,000,000 distinct CDR3 sequences, 35% to 45% seen once. The chain links TRBV29-1 to TRBJ1-2; 10 nucleotides match TRBD1. This clonotype was sampled from an adult man with Graves' hyperthyroidism. Sequencing input: peripheral blood or thyroid tissue (not recorded which). CDR3 region: CNVVGTGDYGYTF. The DNA for the CDR3 is TGCAACGTAGTGGGGACAGGGGACTATGGCTACACCTTC.